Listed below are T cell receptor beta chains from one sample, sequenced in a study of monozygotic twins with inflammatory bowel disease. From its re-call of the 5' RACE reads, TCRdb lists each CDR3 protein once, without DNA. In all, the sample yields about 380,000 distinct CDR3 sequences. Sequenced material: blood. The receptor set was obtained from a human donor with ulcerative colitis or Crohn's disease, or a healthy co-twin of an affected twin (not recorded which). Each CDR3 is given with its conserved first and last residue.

cdr3_aa: CASSIISGGGTEAFF; v_call: TRBV12-3/TRBV12-4; j_call: TRBJ1-1
cdr3_aa: CASSSDTVYNEQFF; v_call: TRBV5-1; j_call: TRBJ2-1
cdr3_aa: CASRSTGLNTDTQYF; v_call: TRBV5-1; j_call: TRBJ2-3
cdr3_aa: CASSEFGGTFSGNTIYF; v_call: TRBV25-1; j_call: TRBJ1-3
cdr3_aa: CASAVLVGIYEQYF; v_call: TRBV6-1; j_call: TRBJ2-7
cdr3_aa: CASSSYRGAAYNEQFF; v_call: TRBV11-1; j_call: TRBJ2-1
cdr3_aa: CASCLAGGYNEQFF; v_call: TRBV19; j_call: TRBJ2-1
cdr3_aa: CASSSPLTEAQYF; v_call: TRBV6-5; j_call: TRBJ2-5
cdr3_aa: CASSSSGGPTTEAFF; v_call: TRBV5-1; j_call: TRBJ1-1
cdr3_aa: CASNPGPAGYEQYF; v_call: TRBV6-1; j_call: TRBJ2-7
cdr3_aa: CASSLAGGPDNEQFF; v_call: TRBV12-3/TRBV12-4; j_call: TRBJ2-1
cdr3_aa: CASSQGRLAQPQHF; v_call: TRBV16; j_call: TRBJ1-5
cdr3_aa: CASSFLGTNEKLFF; v_call: TRBV5-1; j_call: TRBJ1-4
cdr3_aa: CASSDHSIHTDTQYF; v_call: TRBV9; j_call: TRBJ2-3
cdr3_aa: CASSLVSGYGYTF; v_call: TRBV12-3/TRBV12-4; j_call: TRBJ1-2
cdr3_aa: CASSQEPAHYATNEKLFF; v_call: TRBV14; j_call: TRBJ1-4
cdr3_aa: CASSLFRGGDEQFF; v_call: TRBV7-2; j_call: TRBJ2-1
cdr3_aa: CASSLSPGTGLSYEQYF; v_call: TRBV27; j_call: TRBJ2-7
cdr3_aa: CASSEGHSYEQYF; v_call: TRBV6-1; j_call: TRBJ2-7
cdr3_aa: CASSETPPQVAPYEQYF; v_call: TRBV2; j_call: TRBJ2-7
cdr3_aa: CASVSTTMGFREQYF; v_call: TRBV28; j_call: TRBJ2-7
cdr3_aa: CASSWNRDTYEQYF; v_call: TRBV5-5; j_call: TRBJ2-7
cdr3_aa: CASSFSPSTDTQYF; v_call: TRBV5-1; j_call: TRBJ2-3
cdr3_aa: CAADLQGGETQYF; v_call: TRBV30; j_call: TRBJ2-5
cdr3_aa: CASSTNSNQPQHF; v_call: TRBV2; j_call: TRBJ1-5
cdr3_aa: CASSSLTGSAYEQYF; v_call: TRBV27; j_call: TRBJ2-7
cdr3_aa: CASTPTGYNEKLFF; v_call: TRBV6-1; j_call: TRBJ1-4
cdr3_aa: CASSVSGRGEQYF; v_call: TRBV28; j_call: TRBJ2-7
cdr3_aa: CASSFWGGATDEQFF; v_call: TRBV7-8; j_call: TRBJ2-1
cdr3_aa: CASTPRRAESNQPQHF; v_call: TRBV2; j_call: TRBJ1-5
cdr3_aa: CASSQGTTAGYGYTF; v_call: TRBV4-3; j_call: TRBJ1-2
cdr3_aa: CSGREPSGPGTQYF; v_call: TRBV20-1; j_call: TRBJ2-5
cdr3_aa: CATSDIQGSTDTQYF; v_call: TRBV24-1; j_call: TRBJ2-3
cdr3_aa: CASSYSDSDQETQYF; v_call: TRBV6-2/TRBV6-3; j_call: TRBJ2-5
cdr3_aa: CASRPVWRGENTGELFF; v_call: TRBV28; j_call: TRBJ2-2
cdr3_aa: CASSYSAGGSNSPLHF; v_call: TRBV6-5; j_call: TRBJ1-6
cdr3_aa: CASSFMSSTDTQYF; v_call: TRBV7-2; j_call: TRBJ2-3
cdr3_aa: CAISVRLNEKLFF; v_call: TRBV10-3; j_call: TRBJ1-4
cdr3_aa: CASSAGTGTYSPLHF; v_call: TRBV7-2; j_call: TRBJ1-6
cdr3_aa: CASSPRRGIDTGELFF; v_call: TRBV18; j_call: TRBJ2-2
cdr3_aa: CASSPPDRGLEQFF; v_call: TRBV18; j_call: TRBJ2-1
cdr3_aa: CASSDGTGNNQPQHF; v_call: TRBV7-9; j_call: TRBJ1-5
cdr3_aa: CASSRSTGQGAYEQYF; v_call: TRBV18; j_call: TRBJ2-7
cdr3_aa: CASSGVSYNEQFF; v_call: TRBV12-3/TRBV12-4; j_call: TRBJ2-1
cdr3_aa: CSAGEGQGTYGYTF; v_call: TRBV20-1; j_call: TRBJ1-2
cdr3_aa: CSARDLRGRGGANVLTF; v_call: TRBV20-1; j_call: TRBJ2-6
cdr3_aa: CASSLTLNTDTQYF; v_call: TRBV27; j_call: TRBJ2-3
cdr3_aa: CASSLTMGTDTQYF; v_call: TRBV7-3; j_call: TRBJ2-3
cdr3_aa: CSVAKLREQFF; v_call: TRBV29-1; j_call: TRBJ2-1
cdr3_aa: CASSNELKTGDEQFF; v_call: TRBV5-1; j_call: TRBJ2-1
cdr3_aa: CASTGSYNEQFF; v_call: TRBV28; j_call: TRBJ2-1
cdr3_aa: CASSLPTGVNTEAFF; v_call: TRBV5-1; j_call: TRBJ1-1